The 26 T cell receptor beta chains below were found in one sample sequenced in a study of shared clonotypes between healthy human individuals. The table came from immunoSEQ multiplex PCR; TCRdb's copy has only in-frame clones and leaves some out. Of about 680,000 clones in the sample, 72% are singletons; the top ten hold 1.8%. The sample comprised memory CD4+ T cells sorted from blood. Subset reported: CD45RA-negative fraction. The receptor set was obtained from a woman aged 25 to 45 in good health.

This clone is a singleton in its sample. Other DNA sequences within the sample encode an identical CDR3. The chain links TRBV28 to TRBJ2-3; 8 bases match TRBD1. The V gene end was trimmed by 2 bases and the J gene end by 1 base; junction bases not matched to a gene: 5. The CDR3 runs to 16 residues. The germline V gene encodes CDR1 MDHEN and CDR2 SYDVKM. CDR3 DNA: TGTGCCAGCAGTTTACGGACAGGGCGAGGCACAGATACGCAGTATTTT. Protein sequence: CASSLRTGRGTDTQYF.

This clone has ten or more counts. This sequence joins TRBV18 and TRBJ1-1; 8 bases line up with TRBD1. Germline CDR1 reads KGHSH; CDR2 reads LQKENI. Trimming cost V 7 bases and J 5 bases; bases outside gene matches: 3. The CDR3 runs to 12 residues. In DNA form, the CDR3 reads TGTGCCAGCTTTACAGGGGGAACTGAAGCTTTCTTT. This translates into CASFTGGTEAFF. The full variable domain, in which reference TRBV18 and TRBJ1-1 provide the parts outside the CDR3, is NAGVMQNPRHLVRRRGQEARLRCSPMKGHSHVYWYRQLPEEGLKFMVYLQKENIIDESGMPKERFSAEFPKEGPSILRIQQVVRGDSAAYFCASFTGGTEAFFGQGTRLTVV.

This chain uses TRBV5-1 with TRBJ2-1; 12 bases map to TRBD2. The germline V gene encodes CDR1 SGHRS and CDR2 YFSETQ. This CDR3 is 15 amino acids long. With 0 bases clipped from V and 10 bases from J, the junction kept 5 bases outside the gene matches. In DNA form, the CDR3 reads TGCGCCAGCAGCTTGGGACTAGCGGGAGTATGGGAGCAGTTCTTC. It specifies CASSLGLAGVWEQFF.

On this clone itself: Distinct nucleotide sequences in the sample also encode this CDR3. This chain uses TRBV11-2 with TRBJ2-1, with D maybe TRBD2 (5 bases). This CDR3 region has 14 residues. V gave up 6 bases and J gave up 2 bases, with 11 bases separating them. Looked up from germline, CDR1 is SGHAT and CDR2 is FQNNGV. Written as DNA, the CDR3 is TGTGCCAGCAGATCGGGAACCCCCTACAATGAGCAGTTCTTC. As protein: CASRSGTPYNEQFF. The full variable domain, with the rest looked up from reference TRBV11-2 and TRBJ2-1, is EAGVAQSPRYKIIEKRQSVAFWCNPISGHATLYWYQQILGQGPKLLIQFQNNGVVDDSQLPKDRFSAERLKGVDSTLKIQPAKLEDSAVYLCASRSGTPYNEQFFGPGTRLTVL.

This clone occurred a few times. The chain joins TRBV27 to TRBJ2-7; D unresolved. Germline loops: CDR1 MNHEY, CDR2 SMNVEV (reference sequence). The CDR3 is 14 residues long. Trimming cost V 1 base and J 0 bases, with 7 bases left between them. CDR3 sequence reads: CASSLYRSSYEQYF. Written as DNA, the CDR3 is TGTGCCAGCAGTTTATACCGGAGCTCCTACGAGCAGTACTTC.

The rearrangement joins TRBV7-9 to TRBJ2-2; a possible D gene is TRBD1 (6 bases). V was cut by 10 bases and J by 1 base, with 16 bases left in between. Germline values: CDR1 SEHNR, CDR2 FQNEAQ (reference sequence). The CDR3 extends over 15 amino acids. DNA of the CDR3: TGTGCCACCCTGACCGGGACACGGAACACCGGGGAGCTGTTTTTT. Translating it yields CATLTGTRNTGELFF.

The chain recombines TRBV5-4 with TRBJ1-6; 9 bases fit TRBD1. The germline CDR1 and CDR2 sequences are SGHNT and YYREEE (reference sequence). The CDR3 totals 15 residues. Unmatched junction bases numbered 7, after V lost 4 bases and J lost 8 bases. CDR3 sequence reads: CASSGMTGGHSPLHF. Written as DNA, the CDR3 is TGTGCCAGCAGCGGGATGACAGGGGGTCATTCACCCCTCCACTTT.

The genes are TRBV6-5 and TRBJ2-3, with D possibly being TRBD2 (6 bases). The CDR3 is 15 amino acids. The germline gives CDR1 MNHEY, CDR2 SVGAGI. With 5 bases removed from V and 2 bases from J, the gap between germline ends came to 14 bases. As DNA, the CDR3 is TGTGCCAGCAGTGCTCGGGGACTCTTCACAGATACGCAGTATTTT. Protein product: CASSARGLFTDTQYF.

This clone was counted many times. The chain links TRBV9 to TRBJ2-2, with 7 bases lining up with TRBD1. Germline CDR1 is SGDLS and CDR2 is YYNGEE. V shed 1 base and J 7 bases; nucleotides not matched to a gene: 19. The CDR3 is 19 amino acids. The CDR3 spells CASSVTTGTVQPRSGELFF. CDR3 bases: TGTGCCAGCAGCGTAACTACCGGGACAGTTCAACCAAGGAGCGGGGAGCTGTTTTTT.

The CDR3 reads CASSKLAGGMYNEQFF. The DNA of the CDR3 is TGTGCCAGTAGCAAACTAGCGGGAGGAATGTACAATGAGCAGTTCTTC. This chain connects TRBV19 to TRBJ2-1, with 12 nucleotides matching TRBD2. There are 16 residues in the CDR3. V was clipped by 6 bases and J by 4 bases; unmatched bases: 7. In germline, CDR1 is LNHDA, CDR2 SQIVND (reference sequence).

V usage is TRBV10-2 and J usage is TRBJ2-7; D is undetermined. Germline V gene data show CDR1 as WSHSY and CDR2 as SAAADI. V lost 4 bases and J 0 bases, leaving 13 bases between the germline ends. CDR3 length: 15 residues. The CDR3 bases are TGCGCCAGCAGTGCGAAGGAGCGAAGCTCCTACGAGCAGTACTTC. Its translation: CASSAKERSSYEQYF.

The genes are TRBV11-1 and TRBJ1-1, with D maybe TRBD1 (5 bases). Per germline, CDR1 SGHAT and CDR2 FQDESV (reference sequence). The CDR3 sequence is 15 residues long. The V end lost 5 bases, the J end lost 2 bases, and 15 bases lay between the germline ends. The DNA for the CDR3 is TGTGCCAGCAGCCTTCTTACTGGGGGAAACACTGAAGCTTTCTTT. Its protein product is CASSLLTGGNTEAFF.

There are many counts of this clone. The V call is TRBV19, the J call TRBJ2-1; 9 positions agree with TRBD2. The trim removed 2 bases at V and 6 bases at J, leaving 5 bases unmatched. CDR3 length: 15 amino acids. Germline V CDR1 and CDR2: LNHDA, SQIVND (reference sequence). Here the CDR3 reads CASSIRASGINEQFF. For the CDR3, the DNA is TGTGCCAGTAGTATACGGGCTAGCGGGATCAATGAGCAGTTCTTC.

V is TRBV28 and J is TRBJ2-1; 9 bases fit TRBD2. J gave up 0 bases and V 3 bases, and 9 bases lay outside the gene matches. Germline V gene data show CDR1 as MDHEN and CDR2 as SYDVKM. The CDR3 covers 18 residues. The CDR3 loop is CASSFPSSGVSSYNEQFF. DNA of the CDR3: TGTGCCAGCAGTTTCCCGTCTAGCGGGGTGAGCTCCTACAATGAGCAGTTCTTC.

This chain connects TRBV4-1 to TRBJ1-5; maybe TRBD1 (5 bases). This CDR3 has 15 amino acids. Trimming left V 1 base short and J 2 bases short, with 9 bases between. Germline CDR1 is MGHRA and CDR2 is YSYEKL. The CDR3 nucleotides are TGCGCCAGCAGCCAAGGTCCGACAGGCAATCAGCCCCAGCATTTT. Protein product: CASSQGPTGNQPQHF.

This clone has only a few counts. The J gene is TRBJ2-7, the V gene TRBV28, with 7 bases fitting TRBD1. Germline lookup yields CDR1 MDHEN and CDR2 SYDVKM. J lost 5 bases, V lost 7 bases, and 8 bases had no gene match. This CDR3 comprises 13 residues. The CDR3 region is CASIPGQFHEQYF. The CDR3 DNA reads TGTGCCAGCATCCCGGGACAGTTCCACGAGCAGTACTTC.

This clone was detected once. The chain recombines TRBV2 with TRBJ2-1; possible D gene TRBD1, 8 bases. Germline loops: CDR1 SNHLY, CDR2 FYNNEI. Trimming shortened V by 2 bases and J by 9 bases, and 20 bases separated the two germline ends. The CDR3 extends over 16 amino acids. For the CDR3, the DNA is TGTGCCAGCAGTGAACGTACAGGGGGGGATGTTTCTGAGCAGTTCTTC. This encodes CASSERTGGDVSEQFF.

The CDR3 nucleotides are TGTGCCAGCAGCTTGGCCCGACTAGCGGGCTACAATGAGCAGTTCTTC. Translation gives CASSLARLAGYNEQFF. The rearrangement uses TRBV5-6 and TRBJ2-1, with 10 bases matching TRBD2. In germline, CDR1 is SGHDT, CDR2 YYEEEE. V lost 0 bases to trimming and J lost 3 bases; unmatched junction nucleotides: 3. This CDR3 is built from 16 residues.

In DNA, the CDR3 is TGTGCCACCAGCAGAGTGGGAGCCGTCGGATCCTACGAGCAGTACTTC. Translating gives CATSRVGAVGSYEQYF. V is TRBV15 and J is TRBJ2-7; D is perhaps TRBD2 (5 bases). Germline V CDR1 and CDR2: LNHNV, YYDKDF (reference sequence). The CDR3 sequence is 16 residues long. V was cut by 1 base and J by 1 base, with 14 bases left in between. The whole variable domain, filled in from reference TRBV15 and TRBJ2-7, reads DAMVIQNPRYQVTQFGKPVTLSCSQTLNHNVMYWYQQKSSQAPKLLFHYYDKDFNNEADTPDNFQSRRPNTSFCFLDIRSPGLGDTAMYLCATSRVGAVGSYEQYFGPGTRLTVT.

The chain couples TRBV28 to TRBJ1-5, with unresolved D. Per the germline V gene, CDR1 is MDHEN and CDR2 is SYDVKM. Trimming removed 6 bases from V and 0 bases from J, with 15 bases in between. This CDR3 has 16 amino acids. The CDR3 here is CASSRGTDNSNQPQHF. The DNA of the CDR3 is TGTGCCAGCAGCCGAGGAACCGACAATAGCAATCAGCCCCAGCATTTT.

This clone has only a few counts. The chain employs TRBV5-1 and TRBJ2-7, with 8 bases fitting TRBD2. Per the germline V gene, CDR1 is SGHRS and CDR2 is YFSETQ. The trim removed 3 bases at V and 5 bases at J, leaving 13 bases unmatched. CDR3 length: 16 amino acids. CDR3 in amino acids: CASSWTSGTRNDEQYF. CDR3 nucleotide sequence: TGCGCCAGCAGCTGGACCTCCGGGACTAGAAATGACGAGCAGTACTTC.

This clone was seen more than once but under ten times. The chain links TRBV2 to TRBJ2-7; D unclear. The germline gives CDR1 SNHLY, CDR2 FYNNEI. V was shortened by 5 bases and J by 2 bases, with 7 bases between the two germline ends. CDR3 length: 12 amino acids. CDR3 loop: CASSQTTYEQYF. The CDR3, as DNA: TGTGCCAGCAGTCAAACAACCTACGAGCAGTACTTC.

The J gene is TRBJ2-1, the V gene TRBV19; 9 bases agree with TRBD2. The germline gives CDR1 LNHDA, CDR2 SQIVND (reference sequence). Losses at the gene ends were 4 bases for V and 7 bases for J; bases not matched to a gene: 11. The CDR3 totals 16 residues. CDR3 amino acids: CASSTPLAGNPNEQFF. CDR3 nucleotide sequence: TGTGCCAGTAGTACTCCCCTAGCGGGGAACCCTAATGAGCAGTTCTTC.

CDR3 nucleotides: TGTGCCAGCAGCCAAGAAGTTCCAGGGAGGAACACTGAAGCTTTCTTT. Amino acids: CASSQEVPGRNTEAFF. The V gene is TRBV4-2, the J gene TRBJ1-1, with a weak D call TRBD1 (5 bases). Between the trimmed V and J ends, which lost 0 bases and 1 base, there was a span of 12 bases. The V gene's germline CDR1 is LGHNA and CDR2 YNFKEQ. The CDR3 covers 16 residues.

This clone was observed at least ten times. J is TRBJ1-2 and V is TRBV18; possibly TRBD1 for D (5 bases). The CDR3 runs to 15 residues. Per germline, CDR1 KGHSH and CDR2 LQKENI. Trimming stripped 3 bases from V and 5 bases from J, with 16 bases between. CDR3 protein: CASSPDMGGRYGYTF. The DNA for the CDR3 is TGTGCCAGCTCACCGGACATGGGTGGGAGGTATGGCTACACCTTC.

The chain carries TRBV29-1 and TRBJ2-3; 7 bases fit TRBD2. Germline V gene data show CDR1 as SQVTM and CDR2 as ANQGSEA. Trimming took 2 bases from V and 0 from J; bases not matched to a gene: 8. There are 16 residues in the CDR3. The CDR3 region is CSVELGGIDSTDTQYF. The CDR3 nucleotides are TGCAGCGTTGAACTGGGGGGGATTGACAGCACAGATACGCAGTATTTT.